The 8 T cell receptor beta chains in this list originate from one sample, sequenced in a study of T cells in tumors after PD-1 blockade. Sequencing used immunoSEQ multiplex PCR; TCRdb keeps in-frame clones, though not all of them. The table includes more than 9,000 clones, 65% to 80% detected once. The material sequenced was tumor tissue, taken after anti-PD-1 treatment. The receptors here all came from a human donor with basal cell carcinoma.

The chain combines TRBV7-3 with TRBJ2-1, with 12 nucleotides matching TRBD2. CDR3 size: 17 residues. Germline lookup yields CDR1 SGHTA and CDR2 FQGTGA. Losses at the gene ends were 4 bases for V and 4 bases for J; bases not matched to a gene: 8. The CDR3 DNA reads as TGTGCCAGCAGCTCGTCCACTAGCGGGGGGACTTACAATGAGCAGTTCTTC. Encoded protein: CASSSSTSGGTYNEQFF.

V usage is TRBV6-5 and J usage is TRBJ2-1; D is possibly TRBD1 or TRBD2 (5 bases each). Trimming removed 7 bases from V and 4 bases from J, with 14 bases in between. CDR1 and CDR2 from the germline V gene are MNHEY and SVGAGI. The length of the CDR3 is 14 residues. Here the CDR3 DNA reads TGTGCCAGCATCGACCAGGGAGAGTACAATGAGCAGTTCTTC. This gives the protein CASIDQGEYNEQFF.

The rearrangement joins TRBV5-1 to TRBJ1-1, with no clear D. The germline V gene has CDR1 SGHRS and CDR2 YFSETQ. Deletions cut 0 bases from V and 0 bases from J, with 9 bases between. The length of the CDR3 is 15 residues. CDR3 loop: CASSLVGSMNTEAFF. The CDR3 DNA reads TGCGCCAGCAGCTTGGTTGGCAGTATGAACACTGAAGCTTTCTTT.

Sample share makes this clone medium-sized (0.01 to 0.1%). This chain links TRBV5-1 with TRBJ1-1; D unresolved. The CDR3 sequence is 15 residues long. Germline V CDR1 and CDR2: SGHRS, YFSETQ. The V gene lost 4 bases and the J gene lost 4 bases, with 17 bases spanning the gap. Here the CDR3 reads CASSVSVGLFTEAFF. DNA of the CDR3: TGCGCCAGCAGCGTCAGCGTAGGGTTATTCACTGAAGCTTTCTTT.

This clone is a singleton in its sample. The chain carries TRBV7-6 and TRBJ1-1; D not certain. CDR3 size: 13 residues. Germline CDR1 and CDR2: SGHVS and FNYEAQ. V lost 0 bases and J lost 4, with 6 bases in between. The CDR3 sequence is CASSLATSTEAFF. DNA of the CDR3: TGTGCCAGCAGCTTAGCGACGTCCACTGAAGCTTTCTTT. The full variable domain, completed using reference TRBV7-6 and TRBJ1-1, is GAGVSQSPRYKVTKRGQDVALRCDPISGHVSLYWYRQALGQGPEFLTYFNYEAQQDKSGLPNDRFSAERPEGSISTLTIQRTEQRDSAMYRCASSLATSTEAFFGQGTRLTVV.

The chain employs TRBV2 and TRBJ2-7, with TRBD2 matching 8 bases. In germline, CDR1 is SNHLY, CDR2 FYNNEI. The junction had 14 bases not matched to a gene; V was cut back by 6 bases and J by 13 bases. The CDR3 extends over 13 amino acids. The CDR3 coding sequence is TGTGCCAGCAGCGAAACGTCCGGGACTAGGCTCTACTTC. It yields the protein CASSETSGTRLYF.

V usage is TRBV7-2 and J usage is TRBJ2-1; 8 bases fit TRBD2. Unmatched junction bases numbered 2, after V lost 2 bases and J lost 8 bases. The CDR3 runs 13 residues. The germline CDR1 and CDR2 sequences are SGHTA and FQGNSA. CDR3 nucleotides: TGTGCCAGCAGCTTAAGAGCGGGAGATGAGCAGTTCTTC. It yields the protein CASSLRAGDEQFF.

By sample fraction, this clone is medium-sized. The rearrangement uses TRBV12-5 and TRBJ2-2, with TRBD2 matching 8 bases. CDR3 length: 17 residues. The germline CDR1 and CDR2 sequences are LGHNT and FRNRAP. V lost 2 bases to trimming and J lost 4 bases; unmatched junction nucleotides: 9. The CDR3 DNA follows: TGTGCTAGTGGTTTGCCCAGGGTAGCGGGGCGCACCGGGGAGCTGTTTTTT. Protein product: CASGLPRVAGRTGELFF.